This T cell receptor (beta chain) was documented in a study of cytomegalovirus exposure and HLA in healthy donors. Study-wide results and limits: HLA allele associations emerged for around 15,000 TCR beta sequences in a later analysis, at 0.05 false discovery rate.

Use of 60 Vbeta and 13 Jbeta primers characterized the PCR. The data were produced by immunoSEQ multiplex PCR, yet TCRdb's version contains in-frame clones alone and is incomplete. The sample consists of 200,000 to 300,000 clones, around four fifths of them appearing once. A remark on this clone: The antigen is not known.

The material sequenced was PBMCs. This receptor was identified in a woman aged 40 to 50 in good health and CMV-seropositive.

The chain's CDR3 is CASRRGVSPTEAFF. The CDR3 coding sequence is TGTGCCAGCAGACGCGGGGTCTCCCCCACTGAAGCTTTCTTT. The chain has TRBV28 and TRBJ1-1; D ambiguous. The V and J ends lost 6 bases and 4 bases respectively, with 15 bases between them. The germline V gene has CDR1 MDHEN and CDR2 SYDVKM. The CDR3 extends over 14 amino acids.